This TCR beta chain was identified in a study of OX40 agonist ivuxolimab in advanced cancers. TCRdb's table, derived via immunoSEQ multiplex PCR, lists solely in-frame clones and lacks some. Of more than 75,000 clones in the sample, 80% to 90% were seen once. Exclusion of a patient followed from autoimmune disease history or systemic immunosuppression. The sample consisted of CD4+ or CD8+ T cells sorted from blood, taken in a trial of the OX40 agonist ivuxolimab. The sequence was collected from an adult with an advanced solid tumor such as melanoma, head and neck, liver or kidney cancer.

The CDR3 loop reads CASRGENRLYEQYF. CDR3 bases: TGTGCCAGCAGAGGGGAGAACCGTCTCTACGAGCAGTACTTC. The chain carries TRBV6-1 and TRBJ2-7; D may correspond to TRBD1 or TRBD2 (5 bases each). V gave up 6 bases and J gave up 3 bases, with 15 bases separating them. Germline V gives CDR1 MNHNS, CDR2 SASEGT. CDR3 length equals 14 residues.